This T cell receptor beta chain was recorded in a study of cytomegalovirus exposure and HLA in healthy donors. The trim removed 7 bases at V and 7 bases at J, leaving 13 bases unmatched. Germline V CDR1 and CDR2: SQVTM, ANQGSEA. The CDR3 runs to 15 residues. Amplification used 60 Vbeta primers and 13 Jbeta primers. Assay: immunoSEQ multiplex PCR; the TCRdb copy retains only in-frame clones and omits some. Of about 52,000 clones in the sample, around 72% were seen once. The receptor comes from a man younger than 30 in good health and CMV-seronegative. The chain joins TRBV29-1 to TRBJ2-1; 10 nucleotides line up with TRBD2. Source material: PBMCs. CDR3 DNA sequence: TGCAGCGCAGACAGGGCTAGCGGGAGTTGGAATGAGCAGTTCTTC. It encodes CSADRASGSWNEQFF.